The rows below give T cell receptor beta chains drawn from one sample of a study of shared clonotypes between healthy human individuals. Libraries were prepared by immunoSEQ multiplex PCR; TCRdb keeps only in-frame clonotypes and omits some of them. Here the sample spans about 2.3 million clones, over 85% being singletons. Sequencing was performed on naive CD4+ T cells from PBMCs. Receptors originate from a man aged 18 to 35 in good health. Some clones in this sample may be carry-over from other donors' samples. Both conserved end residues are part of each CDR3. Fields, in order: clone size, D gene, V gene, J gene, CDR3 DNA, CDR3 protein. The D gene is left open where the match is weak. Size is omitted from some rows. Given values are once, few, many or a class for expanded clones.

size: NA; D: TRBD1; V: TRBV25-1; J: TRBJ2-7; DNA: TGTGCCAGCAGCCCTGACAGGGCCTTAGCCGCTTACGAGCAGTACTTC; CDR3: CASSPDRALAAYEQYF
size: once; D: TRBD2; V: TRBV11-3; J: TRBJ2-1; DNA: TGTGCCAGCAGCTTAGGAAGGGGACTAGCTGGGGATGAGCAGTTCTTC; CDR3: CASSLGRGLAGDEQFF
size: NA; D: NA; V: TRBV5-8; J: TRBJ1-1; DNA: TGTGCCAGCAGCTTAAGGGGGGAGGCTGAAGCTTTCTTT; CDR3: CASSLRGEAEAFF
size: NA; D: NA; V: TRBV19; J: TRBJ1-2; DNA: TGTGCCACCGCCGATCCCACAGGAGCTAACTATGGCTACACCTTC; CDR3: CATADPTGANYGYTF
size: once; D: TRBD1; V: TRBV29-1; J: TRBJ2-7; DNA: TGCAGCGTTGAAGATCGGGGGACAGGGGTCTTCGAGCAGTACTTC; CDR3: CSVEDRGTGVFEQYF
size: once; D: NA; V: TRBV14; J: TRBJ1-4; DNA: TGTGCCAGCAGTCTACAGGGAGCTAATGAAAAACTGTTTTTT; CDR3: CASSLQGANEKLFF
size: NA; D: TRBD1; V: TRBV20-1; J: TRBJ2-5; DNA: TGCAGTGCTAGGGACAGGGAGACCCAGTACTTC; CDR3: CSARDRETQYF
size: once; D: TRBD2; V: TRBV6-6; J: TRBJ2-7; DNA: TGTGCCAGCAGACGACTAGCGGGAGGCCCCAGCGAGCAGTACTTC; CDR3: CASRRLAGGPSEQYF
size: once; D: NA; V: TRBV6-5; J: TRBJ2-6; DNA: TGTGCCAGCAGGCCGGAGGCTGGGGCCAACGTCCTGACTTTC; CDR3: CASRPEAGANVLTF
size: NA; D: NA; V: TRBV6-1; J: TRBJ2-3; DNA: TGTGCCAGCAGTGAAAGGGAAGTTGTTACGCAGTATTTT; CDR3: CASSEREVVTQYF